The 30 T cell receptor beta chains given below trace back to one sample, sequenced in a study of CD8 T cells in ankylosing spondylitis. TCRdb recomputed calls from the 5' RACE reads with MiXCR, one row per CDR3 protein. The repertoire holds 200,000 or so distinct CDR3 sequences, with 15% to 20% as singletons. Sequenced sample: blood, either unsorted or a sorted T cell fraction (not recorded which). These receptors all stem from a male donor under 35 with ankylosing spondylitis or in good health (not recorded which).

This clonotype has ten or more counts. This chain uses TRBV20-1 with TRBJ2-1, with 9 nucleotides matching TRBD2. This CDR3 has 20 residues. Looked up from germline, CDR1 is DFQATT and CDR2 is SNEGSKA (reference sequence). Trimming removed 1 base from V and 0 bases from J; junction bases left unmatched: 16. CDR3 DNA sequence: TGCAGTGCTAGAGTCTCAAGGGGGACTAGCAGGAGTAGCTCCTACAATGAGCAGTTCTTC. Translating gives CSARVSRGTSRSSSYNEQFF.

This clonotype was observed at least ten times. J is TRBJ1-2 and V is TRBV12-3 or TRBV12-4, with 7 positions matching TRBD1. This CDR3 comprises 17 residues. V dropped 6 bases and J dropped 3; count of bases not matched to a gene: 16. Here the CDR3 DNA reads TGTGCCAGCAGCAAAACACCCGACAGGGAAAAAGACTATGGCTACACCTTC. Translating gives CASSKTPDREKDYGYTF.

This clonotype was seen repeatedly, ten times or more. The chain employs TRBV7-6 and TRBJ2-3; tentatively, D is TRBD1 or TRBD2 (5 bases each). Germline V CDR1 and CDR2: SGHVS, FNYEAQ. Trimming pared 3 bases from V and 4 bases from J, leaving 11 bases between. The CDR3 length is 14 residues. The CDR3 DNA reads TGTGCCAGCAGCTTCGGCAGGGACGCAGATACGCAGTATTTT. Residues: CASSFGRDADTQYF.

This clonotype has ten or more counts. The chain uses TRBV18 and TRBJ2-5; a possible D gene is TRBD2 (6 bases). From germline, CDR1 is KGHSH and CDR2 LQKENI. The CDR3 runs to 14 residues. V lost 5 bases and J lost 1, with 11 bases in between. CDR3 amino acids: CASSSGGLQETQYF. In DNA, the CDR3 is TGTGCCAGCTCATCCGGGGGACTCCAAGAGACCCAGTACTTC.

This clonotype was detected ten times or more. The chain employs TRBV7-8 and TRBJ2-5, with D uncertain. V shed 2 bases and J shed 1 base, with 2 bases lying between them. CDR3 size: 12 residues. Germline lookup yields CDR1 SGHVS and CDR2 FQNEAQ. The CDR3, as DNA: TGTGCCAGCAGCTTACCCCAAGAGACCCAGTACTTC. Translated: CASSLPQETQYF. The whole variable domain, remainder taken from reference TRBV7-8 and TRBJ2-5, is GAGVSQSPRYKVAKRGQDVALRCDPISGHVSLFWYQQALGQGPEFLTYFQNEAQLDKSGLPSDRFFAERPEGSVSTLKIQRTQQEDSAVYLCASSLPQETQYFGPGTRLLVL.

This clonotype was seen many times. The chain carries TRBV12-3 or TRBV12-4 and TRBJ1-1, with 7 bases lining up with TRBD1. This CDR3 has 13 amino acids. The junction had 6 bases not matched to a gene; V was cut back by 6 bases and J by 5 bases. The CDR3 coding sequence is TGTGCCAGCAGGCATACAGGGGATACTGAAGCTTTCTTT. Protein product: CASRHTGDTEAFF.

This clonotype was picked up a small number of times. The chain uses TRBV5-6 and TRBJ2-1, with D unclear. The V gene lost 1 base and the J gene lost 7 bases, with 6 bases spanning the gap. The CDR3 is made up of 12 amino acids. In germline, CDR1 is SGHDT, CDR2 YYEEEE. In DNA form, the CDR3 reads TGTGCCAGCAGCTTGTTAAGGAATGAGCAGTTCTTC. This translates into CASSLLRNEQFF.

This clonotype appeared many times. The J gene is TRBJ2-7, the V gene TRBV10-3; D might be TRBD2 (5 bases). Trimming stripped 2 bases from V and 6 bases from J, with 17 bases between. The CDR3 contains 15 residues. Germline V gene data show CDR1 as ENHRY and CDR2 as SYGVKD. For the CDR3, the DNA is TGTGCCATCAGTGAGAGCGGAGATAAGGGCGGCGAGCAGTACGTC. Its protein product is CAISESGDKGGEQYV.

This clonotype came up many times. The rearrangement links TRBV5-5 to TRBJ1-1, with D possibly TRBD1 on 5 matching bases. Germline CDR1 reads SGHKS; CDR2 reads YYEKEE (reference sequence). The CDR3 extends over 15 amino acids. The ends were cut back, 3 bases at V and 1 base at J, with 13 bases in the middle. The CDR3 region has the DNA TGTGCCAGCAGCTCCCTGGACAACGGGAACACTGAAGCTTTCTTT. Translating it yields CASSSLDNGNTEAFF.

This clonotype was observed at least ten times. The chain carries TRBV12-3 or TRBV12-4 and TRBJ2-7, with D hard to call. This CDR3 region has 13 residues. V lost 6 bases and J 4 bases, leaving 13 bases between the germline ends. The CDR3 region is CASSAVGPYEQYV. DNA of the CDR3: TGTGCCAGCAGCGCGGTGGGCCCGTACGAGCAGTACGTC.

The rearrangement links TRBV6-5 to TRBJ2-1, with 8 positions matching TRBD2. This CDR3 has 17 amino acids. Trimming at V came to 6 bases and at J to 3 bases, leaving 13 bases not matched to a gene. The germline V gene has CDR1 MNHEY and CDR2 SVGAGI. CDR3 sequence (DNA): TGTGCCAGCAGCCCCCCTATTAGCGGGACTGGCTACAATGAGCAGTTCTTC. Translating gives CASSPPISGTGYNEQFF.

This clonotype was picked up many times. The chain is built from TRBV12-3 or TRBV12-4 and TRBJ2-3; weak D call: TRBD2 (5 bases). The V gene lost 1 base and the J gene lost 2 bases, with 13 bases spanning the gap. The length of the CDR3 is 16 residues. The CDR3 loop is CASSLGASGNTDTQYF. CDR3 coding DNA: TGTGCCAGCAGTTTAGGGGCGAGCGGCAACACAGATACGCAGTATTTT.

The chain recombines TRBV7-2 with TRBJ1-2, with 7 bases matching TRBD1. The V gene's germline CDR1 is SGHTA and CDR2 FQGNSA. The CDR3 is made up of 14 amino acids. The ends lost 2 bases at V and 8 bases at J; junction bases unmatched: 8. CDR3 protein: CASSLLKGASGYTF. As DNA, the CDR3 is TGTGCCAGCAGCTTATTAAAGGGGGCCAGCGGCTACACCTTC.

This clonotype has only a few counts. V is TRBV19 and J is TRBJ1-1, with TRBD1 matching 8 bases. Germline-derived CDR1 and CDR2 are LNHDA and SQIVND (reference sequence). The CDR3 runs to 15 residues. Trimming at V came to 6 bases and at J to 2 bases, leaving 8 bases not matched to a gene. CDR3 loop: CASSLKDRDNTEAFF. CDR3 DNA sequence: TGTGCCAGTAGCCTCAAGGACAGGGACAACACTGAAGCTTTCTTT.

This clonotype was seen a handful of times. The chain recombines TRBV28 with TRBJ2-7; D may match TRBD1 or TRBD2 (5 bases each). V lost 6 bases and J lost 1, with 10 bases in between. The CDR3 spans 13 residues. Per the germline V gene, CDR1 is MDHEN and CDR2 is SYDVKM. The CDR3 DNA sequence: TGTGCCAGCAGCCGGGGCGGATCCTACGAGCAGTACTTC. It translates to CASSRGGSYEQYF.

This clonotype has ten or more counts. This chain joins TRBV10-3 and TRBJ2-5, with 7 bases aligning to TRBD2. J was trimmed by 1 base and V by 4 bases; bases with no gene match: 6. Germline CDR1 reads ENHRY; CDR2 reads SYGVKD. The CDR3 loop spans 15 amino acids. The DNA for the CDR3 is TGTGCCATCAGTGGGGATAGCGGGTTCCAAGAGACCCAGTACTTC. Translating it yields CAISGDSGFQETQYF.

In this sample, this clonotype turned up many times. The chain recombines TRBV7-2 with TRBJ2-1; 9 bases fit TRBD2. The CDR3 runs 16 residues. From germline, CDR1 is SGHTA and CDR2 FQGNSA. The V and J ends lost 5 bases and 6 bases, in that order; junction bases with no gene match: 11. The CDR3 is CASSERLAEFSNEQFF. CDR3 DNA: TGTGCCAGCAGCGAGAGACTAGCGGAATTCAGCAATGAGCAGTTCTTC.

In its sample, this clonotype was seen many times. The rearrangement uses TRBV12-3 or TRBV12-4 and TRBJ1-2; D not resolved. This CDR3 comprises 14 residues. With 3 bases removed from V and 3 bases from J, the gap between germline ends came to 11 bases. Written as DNA, the CDR3 is TGTGCCAGCAGTTTCAGTGGGGAGTACTATGGCTACACCTTC. It yields the protein CASSFSGEYYGYTF.

This clonotype was detected ten times or more. The J gene is TRBJ2-1, the V gene TRBV6-4; maybe TRBD2 (5 bases). Looked up from germline, CDR1 is MRHNA and CDR2 is SNTAGT. CDR3 length equals 14 residues. V gave up 0 bases and J gave up 10 bases, with 13 bases separating them. The CDR3 bases are TGTGCCAGCAGTGACTCGAATCGTAGAGGGGAGCAGTTCTTC. It codes for CASSDSNRRGEQFF.

In this sample, this clonotype turned up many times. The chain uses TRBV24-1 and TRBJ2-3, with a possible D match to TRBD2 (6 bases). Per the germline V gene, CDR1 is KGHDR and CDR2 is SFDVKD. Trimming removed 3 bases from V and 5 bases from J, with 17 bases in between. This CDR3 region has 16 residues. Here the CDR3 DNA reads TGTGCCACCAGTGATGCTCGTTCGTGGGGAGGAGATACGCAGTATTTT. The encoded protein is CATSDARSWGGDTQYF.

The table lists this clonotype with many counts. V is TRBV5-4 and J is TRBJ1-2, with 8 bases matching TRBD1. This CDR3 is 14 amino acids long. V lost 5 bases, J lost 6 bases, and 9 bases stayed unmatched. From germline, CDR1 is SGHNT and CDR2 YYREEE (reference sequence). The CDR3 region is CASRLLSGGDGYTF. The CDR3 coding sequence is TGTGCCAGCAGACTCCTTTCAGGGGGCGATGGCTACACCTTC.

This clonotype was recorded many times. V is TRBV3-1 and J is TRBJ2-3, with D perhaps TRBD2 (7 bases). CDR1 is LGHDT and CDR2 is YNNKEL in the germline V gene (reference sequence). The CDR3 contains 17 residues. V shed 0 bases and J shed 4 bases, with 17 bases lying between them. CDR3 residues: CASSQDETGGSADTQYF. In DNA form, the CDR3 reads TGTGCCAGCAGCCAAGACGAAACGGGGGGCTCTGCAGATACGCAGTATTTT.

This chain connects TRBV6-5 to TRBJ2-1, with a possible D match to TRBD2 (7 bases). The CDR3 extends over 13 amino acids. The germline V gene encodes CDR1 MNHEY and CDR2 SVGAGI. The V gene lost 0 bases and the J gene lost 10 bases, with 10 bases spanning the gap. CDR3 protein: CASSYSRGAEQFF. For the CDR3, the DNA is TGTGCCAGCAGTTACTCTCGGGGGGCCGAGCAGTTCTTC.

This clonotype was picked up many times. The V and J genes are TRBV19 and TRBJ2-7, with D unresolved. V was trimmed by 5 bases and J by 3 bases, leaving 8 bases between them. CDR1 is LNHDA, CDR2 SQIVND, per germline (reference sequence). The CDR3 runs to 12 residues. The CDR3 sequence: CASSLPGYEQYV. The CDR3 DNA reads as TGTGCCAGTAGTCTCCCGGGCTACGAGCAGTACGTC.

This clonotype was seen ten or more times. The chain employs TRBV20-1 and TRBJ2-1; 9 bases fit TRBD2. The CDR3 has 15 amino acids. The germline gives CDR1 DFQATT, CDR2 SNEGSKA (reference sequence). The V segment lost 0 bases and the J segment 3 bases; nucleotides outside the gene matches: 3. CDR3 nucleotides: TGCAGTGCTAGAGATCCAGCGGGAGGCTACAATGAGCAGTTCTTC. Translation gives CSARDPAGGYNEQFF.

In its sample, this clonotype was seen a few times. CDR3 DNA: TGCAGTGCTCAAGCTTCGTATGGTCTGGCGGAGGCGGACAATGAGCAGTTCTTC. Translated: CSAQASYGLAEADNEQFF. The chain has TRBV20-1 and TRBJ2-1; D perhaps matches TRBD2 (5 bases). From germline, CDR1 is DFQATT and CDR2 SNEGSKA (reference sequence). The CDR3 totals 18 residues. V was pared by 5 bases and J by 5 bases, with 28 bases between.

There are many counts of this clonotype. This chain links TRBV28 with TRBJ2-7, with D unclear. The CDR3 spans 13 residues. V lost 7 bases and J 0 bases, leaving 10 bases between the germline ends. Per the germline V gene, CDR1 is MDHEN and CDR2 is SYDVKM. The CDR3 region has the DNA TGTGCCAGCACTAGGTGGAGCTCCTACGAGCAGTACTTC. This translates into CASTRWSSYEQYF.

The chain recombines TRBV7-2 with TRBJ2-1; 7 nucleotides match TRBD1. Germline assignment: CDR1 SGHTA and CDR2 FQGNSA. The junction had 3 bases not matched to a gene; V was cut back by 0 bases and J by 4 bases. This CDR3 has 15 amino acids. The CDR3 region is CASSLAGQIYNEQFF. In DNA form, the CDR3 reads TGTGCCAGCAGCTTAGCGGGACAGATATACAATGAGCAGTTCTTC.

This clonotype was picked up many times. V gene TRBV24-1 combines with J gene TRBJ2-7; a possible D gene is TRBD2 (6 bases). The length of the CDR3 is 12 residues. Trimming shortened V by 4 bases and J by 3 bases, and 6 bases separated the two germline ends. The germline CDR1 and CDR2 sequences are KGHDR and SFDVKD. The CDR3 spells CATSDGSYEQYF. CDR3 sequence (DNA): TGTGCCACCAGTGACGGGAGCTACGAGCAGTACTTC.

The sample holds many counts of this clonotype. The chain couples TRBV4-1 to TRBJ2-1; 15 nucleotides agree with TRBD2. The V and J ends lost 4 bases and 4 bases, in that order; junction bases with no gene match: 8. Per the germline V gene, CDR1 is MGHRA and CDR2 is YSYEKL. The CDR3 runs 18 residues. As DNA, the CDR3 is TGCGCCAGCAGCCCCTTGGCCGGGACTAGCGGGAGGTACAATGAGCAGTTCTTC. Residues: CASSPLAGTSGRYNEQFF.